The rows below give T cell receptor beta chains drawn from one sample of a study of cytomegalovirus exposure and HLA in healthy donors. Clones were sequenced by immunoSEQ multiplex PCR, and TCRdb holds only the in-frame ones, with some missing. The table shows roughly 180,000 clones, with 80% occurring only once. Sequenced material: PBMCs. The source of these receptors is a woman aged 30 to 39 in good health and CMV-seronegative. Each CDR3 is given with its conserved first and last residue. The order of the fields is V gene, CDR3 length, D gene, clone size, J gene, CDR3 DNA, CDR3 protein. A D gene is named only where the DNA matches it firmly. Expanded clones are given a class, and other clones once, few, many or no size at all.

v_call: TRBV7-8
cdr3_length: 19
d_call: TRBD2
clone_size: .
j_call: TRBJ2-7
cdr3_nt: TGTGCCAGCAGCACGAGACTAGCGGGGGGCGGGCTGGTCACCTACGAGCAGTACTTC
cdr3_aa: CASSTRLAGGGLVTYEQYF

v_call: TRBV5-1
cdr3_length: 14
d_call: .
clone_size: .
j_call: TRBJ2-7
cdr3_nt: TGCGCCAGCAGCCTAGGGACAAATACCTACGAGCAGTACTTC
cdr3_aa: CASSLGTNTYEQYF

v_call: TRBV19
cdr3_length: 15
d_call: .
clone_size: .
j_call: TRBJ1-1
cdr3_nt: TGTGCCAGTAGTCAGGCAGGGAGGGCGACTGCTGAAGCTTTCTTT
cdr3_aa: CASSQAGRATAEAFF

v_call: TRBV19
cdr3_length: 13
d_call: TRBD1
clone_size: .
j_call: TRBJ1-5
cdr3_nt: TGTGCCAGTAGTGGGGACAGGGTTTCTCCCCAGCATTTT
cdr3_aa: CASSGDRVSPQHF

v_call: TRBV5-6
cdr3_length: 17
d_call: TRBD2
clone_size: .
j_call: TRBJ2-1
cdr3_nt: TGTGCCAGCAGCGACTCGCTGGCGGGGGTCGCATACAATGAGCAGTTCTTC
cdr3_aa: CASSDSLAGVAYNEQFF

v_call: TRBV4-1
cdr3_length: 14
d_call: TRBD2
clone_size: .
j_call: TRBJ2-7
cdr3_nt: TGCGCCAGCAGCTTCCTCGGGGGGGGGTTTGAGCAGTACTTC
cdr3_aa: CASSFLGGGFEQYF

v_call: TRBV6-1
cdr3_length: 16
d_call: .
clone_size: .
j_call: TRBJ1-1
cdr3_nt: TGTGCCAGCAGTGAAACTCTGTGGACACCGAACACTGAAGCTTTCTTT
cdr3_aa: CASSETLWTPNTEAFF

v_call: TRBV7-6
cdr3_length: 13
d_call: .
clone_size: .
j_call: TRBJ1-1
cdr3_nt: TGTGCCAGCAGCGCATTGGGTGGGAGTGAAGCTTTCTTT
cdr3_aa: CASSALGGSEAFF

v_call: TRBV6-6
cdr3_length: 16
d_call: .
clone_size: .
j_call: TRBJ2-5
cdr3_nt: TGTGCCAGCAGTTACAGGTCAGGGGTGGGACAAGAGACCCAGTACTTC
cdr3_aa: CASSYRSGVGQETQYF

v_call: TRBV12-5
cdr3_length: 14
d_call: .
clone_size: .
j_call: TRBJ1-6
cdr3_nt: TGTGCTAGTGGTTACGACAGAGAACTATCACCCCTCCACTTT
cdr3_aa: CASGYDRELSPLHF

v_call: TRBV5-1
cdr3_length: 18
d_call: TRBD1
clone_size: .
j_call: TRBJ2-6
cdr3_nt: TGCGCCAGCAGCCCGGACAGGGGGCGCGTTAGTGGGGCCAACGTCCTGACTTTC
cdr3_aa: CASSPDRGRVSGANVLTF

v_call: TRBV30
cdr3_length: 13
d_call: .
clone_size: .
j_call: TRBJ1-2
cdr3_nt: TGTGCCTGGAGTGTAGGGCAGGGGTATGGCTACACCTTC
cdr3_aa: CAWSVGQGYGYTF

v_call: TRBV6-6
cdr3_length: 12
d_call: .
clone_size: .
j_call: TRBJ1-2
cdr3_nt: TGTGCCAGCAGTTGGGACTTCTATGGCTACACCTTC
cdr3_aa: CASSWDFYGYTF

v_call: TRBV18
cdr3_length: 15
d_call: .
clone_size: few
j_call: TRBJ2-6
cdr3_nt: TGTGCCAGCTCACCTACTAGCTCTGGGGCCAACGTCCTGACTTTC
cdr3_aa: CASSPTSSGANVLTF

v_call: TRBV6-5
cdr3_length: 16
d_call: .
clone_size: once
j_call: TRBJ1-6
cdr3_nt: TGTGCCAGCAGTTACAATGTGCAGCCAGGGGATTCACCCCTCCACTTT
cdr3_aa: CASSYNVQPGDSPLHF

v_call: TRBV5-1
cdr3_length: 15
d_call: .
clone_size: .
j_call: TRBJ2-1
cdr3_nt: TGCGCCAGCAGCTTGGACGGGGGACTTGGGGGTGAGCAGTTCTTC
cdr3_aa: CASSLDGGLGGEQFF

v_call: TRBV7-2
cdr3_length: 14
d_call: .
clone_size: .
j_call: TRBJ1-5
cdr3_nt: TGTGCCAGCAGCTTAGGGACAGCGTATCAGCCCCAGCATTTT
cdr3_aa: CASSLGTAYQPQHF

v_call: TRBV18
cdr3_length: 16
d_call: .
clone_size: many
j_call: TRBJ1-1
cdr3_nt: TGTGCCAGCTCACCAAAAGAGAAACAGGGGAACACTGAAGCTTTCTTT
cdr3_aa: CASSPKEKQGNTEAFF

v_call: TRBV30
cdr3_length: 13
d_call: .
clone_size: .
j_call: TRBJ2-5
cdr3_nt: TGTGCCTGGAGTGTCCTCCTGCAAGAGACCCAGTACTTC
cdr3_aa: CAWSVLLQETQYF

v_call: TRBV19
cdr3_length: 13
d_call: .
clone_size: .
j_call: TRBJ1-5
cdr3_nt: TGTGCCAGTAGTTCCCAACAGAATCAGCCCCAGCATTTT
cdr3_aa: CASSSQQNQPQHF

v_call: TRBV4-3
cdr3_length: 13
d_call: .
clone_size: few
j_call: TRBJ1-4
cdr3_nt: TGCGCCAGCAGCCAAGATCCGAGGGAAAAACTGTTTTTT
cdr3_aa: CASSQDPREKLFF

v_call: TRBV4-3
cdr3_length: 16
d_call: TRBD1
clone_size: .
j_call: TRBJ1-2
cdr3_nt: TGCGCCAGCAGCCAATCCCTGACAGGGGGTAACTATGGCTACACCTTC
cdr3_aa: CASSQSLTGGNYGYTF

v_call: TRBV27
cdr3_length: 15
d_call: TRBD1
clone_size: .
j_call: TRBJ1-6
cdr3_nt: TGTGCCAGCAGTTCCCGACCGGGACAGTTTTCACCCCTCCACTTT
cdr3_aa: CASSSRPGQFSPLHF

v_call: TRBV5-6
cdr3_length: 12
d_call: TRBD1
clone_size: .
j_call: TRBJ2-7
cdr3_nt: TGTGCCAGCAGCTCCGACAGGGCCGAGCAGTACTTC
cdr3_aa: CASSSDRAEQYF

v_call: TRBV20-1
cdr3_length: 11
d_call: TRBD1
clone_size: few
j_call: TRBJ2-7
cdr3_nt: TGCAGTGCCCGGGACAGCTACGAGCAGTACTTC
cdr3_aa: CSARDSYEQYF

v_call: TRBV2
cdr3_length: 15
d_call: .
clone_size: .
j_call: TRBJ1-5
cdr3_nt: TGTGCCAGCAAAGGGGACACCGCACGCAATCAGCCCCAGCATTTT
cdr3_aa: CASKGDTARNQPQHF

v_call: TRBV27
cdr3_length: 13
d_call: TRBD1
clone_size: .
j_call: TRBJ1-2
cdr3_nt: TGTGCCAGCAGTTCAGGGGGCGGCTATGGCTACACCTTC
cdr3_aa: CASSSGGGYGYTF

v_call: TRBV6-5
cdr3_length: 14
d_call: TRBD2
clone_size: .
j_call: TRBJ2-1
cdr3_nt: TGTGCCAGCAATGAACGGGGGGGACCGGGGGAGCAGTTCTTC
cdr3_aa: CASNERGGPGEQFF

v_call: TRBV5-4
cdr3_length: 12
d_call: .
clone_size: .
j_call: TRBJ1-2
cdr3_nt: TGTGCCAGCAGCTCTCAGGGTCGGGGCTACACCTTC
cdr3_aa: CASSSQGRGYTF

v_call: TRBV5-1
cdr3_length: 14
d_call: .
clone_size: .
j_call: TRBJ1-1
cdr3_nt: TGCGCCAGCAGCCTTACAGTCGGTGCCACTGAAGCTTTCTTT
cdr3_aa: CASSLTVGATEAFF

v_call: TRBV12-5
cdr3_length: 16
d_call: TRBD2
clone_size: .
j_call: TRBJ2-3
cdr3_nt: TGTGCTAGTGGTTTGTCGGCCTGGGGGGGGGCAGATACGCAGTATTTT
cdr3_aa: CASGLSAWGGADTQYF

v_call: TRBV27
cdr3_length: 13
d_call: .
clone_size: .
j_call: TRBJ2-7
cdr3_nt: TGTGCCAGCAGTTTATGGGCCTCCTACGAGCAGTACTTC
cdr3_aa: CASSLWASYEQYF

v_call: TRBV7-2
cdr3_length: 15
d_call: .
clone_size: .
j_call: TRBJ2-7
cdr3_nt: TGTGCCAGCAGCTTAGGCGGACAGAGGGCCTACGAGCAGTACTTC
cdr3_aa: CASSLGGQRAYEQYF

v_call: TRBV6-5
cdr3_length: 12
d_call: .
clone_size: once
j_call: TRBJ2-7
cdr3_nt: TGTGCCAGCAGTCCGGACAGCAACGAGCAGTACTTC
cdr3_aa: CASSPDSNEQYF

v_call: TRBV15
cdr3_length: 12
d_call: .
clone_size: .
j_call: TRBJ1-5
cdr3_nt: TGTGCCACCAGCACAGGGAATCAGCCCCAGCATTTT
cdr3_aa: CATSTGNQPQHF

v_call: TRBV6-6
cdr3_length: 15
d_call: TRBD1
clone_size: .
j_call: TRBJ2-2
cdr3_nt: TGTGCCAGCAGTGGGACAGTATCGAACACCGGGGAGCTGTTTTTT
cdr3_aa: CASSGTVSNTGELFF

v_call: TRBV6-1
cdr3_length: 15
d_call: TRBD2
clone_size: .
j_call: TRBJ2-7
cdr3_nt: TGTGCCAGCAGTGAACTAGCGGGGGGGCCGGGCGAGCAGTACTTC
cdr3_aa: CASSELAGGPGEQYF

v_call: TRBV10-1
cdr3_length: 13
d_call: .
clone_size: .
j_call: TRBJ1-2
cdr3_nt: TGCGCCAGCAGTGATCCCGGAGGACTACGCTACACCTTC
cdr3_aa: CASSDPGGLRYTF

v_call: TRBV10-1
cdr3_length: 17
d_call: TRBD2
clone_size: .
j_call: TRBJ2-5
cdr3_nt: TGCGCCAGCAGTGAAGGACTAGCGGGGGCCCCAAAAGAGACCCAGTACTTC
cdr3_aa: CASSEGLAGAPKETQYF

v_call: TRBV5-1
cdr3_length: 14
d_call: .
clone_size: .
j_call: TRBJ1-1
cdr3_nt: TGCGCCAGCAGCTTGGAGACAGCGAGCACTGAAGCTTTCTTT
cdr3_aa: CASSLETASTEAFF

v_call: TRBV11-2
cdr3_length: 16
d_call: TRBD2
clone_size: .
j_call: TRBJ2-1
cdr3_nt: TGTGCCAGCAGCCCCCGTCCAGCGGGGGCATACAATGAGCAGTTCTTC
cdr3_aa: CASSPRPAGAYNEQFF

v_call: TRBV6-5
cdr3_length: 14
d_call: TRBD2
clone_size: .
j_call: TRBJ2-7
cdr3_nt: TGTGCCAGCAGGCGGACTAGCGGGGGCTACGAGCAGTACTTC
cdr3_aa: CASRRTSGGYEQYF

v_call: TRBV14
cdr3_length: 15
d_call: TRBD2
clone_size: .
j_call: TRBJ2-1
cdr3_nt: TGTGCCAGCAGCCCCCGGGAGGGTCACCGAAATGAGCAGTTCTTC
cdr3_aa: CASSPREGHRNEQFF

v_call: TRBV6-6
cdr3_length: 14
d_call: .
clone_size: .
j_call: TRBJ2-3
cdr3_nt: TGTGCCAGCAGTTACGGCCAATACACAGATACGCAGTATTTT
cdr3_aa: CASSYGQYTDTQYF

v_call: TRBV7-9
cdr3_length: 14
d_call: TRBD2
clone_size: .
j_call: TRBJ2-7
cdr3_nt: TGTGCCAGCAACCCGGCAGCGGGGGGCGGAGAGCAGTACTTC
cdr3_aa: CASNPAAGGGEQYF

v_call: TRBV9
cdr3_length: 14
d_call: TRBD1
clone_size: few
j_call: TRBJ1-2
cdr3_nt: TGTGCCAGCAGCGGGACAGGGTATCAGGATGGCTACACCTTC
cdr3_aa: CASSGTGYQDGYTF

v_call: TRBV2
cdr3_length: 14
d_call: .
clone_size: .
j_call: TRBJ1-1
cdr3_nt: TGTGCCAGCAGTGAGAGAGGGCAGAACACTGAAGCTTTCTTT
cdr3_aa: CASSERGQNTEAFF

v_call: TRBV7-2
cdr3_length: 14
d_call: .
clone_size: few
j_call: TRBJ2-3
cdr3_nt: TGTGCCAGCAGCTTTTTGACTAGCACAGATACGCAGTATTTT
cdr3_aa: CASSFLTSTDTQYF

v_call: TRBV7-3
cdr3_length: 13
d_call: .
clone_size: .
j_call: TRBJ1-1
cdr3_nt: TGTGCCAGCAGCTTAAGACAGAGCACTGAAGCTTTCTTT
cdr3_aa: CASSLRQSTEAFF

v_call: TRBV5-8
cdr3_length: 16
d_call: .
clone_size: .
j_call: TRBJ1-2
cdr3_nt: TGTGCCAGCAGCTTAAAATCAGGATCACAGTACTATGGCTACACCTTC
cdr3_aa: CASSLKSGSQYYGYTF

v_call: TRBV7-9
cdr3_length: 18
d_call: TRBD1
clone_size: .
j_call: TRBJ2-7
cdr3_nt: TGTGCCAGCAGCATATCGCACAGGGGAATGGTGGTCACATACGAGCAGTACTTC
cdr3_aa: CASSISHRGMVVTYEQYF

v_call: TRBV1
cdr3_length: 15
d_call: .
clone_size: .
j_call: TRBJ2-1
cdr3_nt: TGCACCAGCAGCCGAAGCGGGGTGAGATACAATGAGCAGTTCTTC
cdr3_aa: CTSSRSGVRYNEQFF

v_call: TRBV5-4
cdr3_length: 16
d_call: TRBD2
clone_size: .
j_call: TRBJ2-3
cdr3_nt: TGTGCCAGCAGCCCCGGACTAGCGGGGATCACAGATACGCAGTATTTT
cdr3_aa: CASSPGLAGITDTQYF

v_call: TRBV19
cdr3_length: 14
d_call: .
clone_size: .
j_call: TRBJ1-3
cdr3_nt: TGTGCCAGTAACCCTGGAGGGGTTGAAAACACCATATATTTT
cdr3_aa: CASNPGGVENTIYF